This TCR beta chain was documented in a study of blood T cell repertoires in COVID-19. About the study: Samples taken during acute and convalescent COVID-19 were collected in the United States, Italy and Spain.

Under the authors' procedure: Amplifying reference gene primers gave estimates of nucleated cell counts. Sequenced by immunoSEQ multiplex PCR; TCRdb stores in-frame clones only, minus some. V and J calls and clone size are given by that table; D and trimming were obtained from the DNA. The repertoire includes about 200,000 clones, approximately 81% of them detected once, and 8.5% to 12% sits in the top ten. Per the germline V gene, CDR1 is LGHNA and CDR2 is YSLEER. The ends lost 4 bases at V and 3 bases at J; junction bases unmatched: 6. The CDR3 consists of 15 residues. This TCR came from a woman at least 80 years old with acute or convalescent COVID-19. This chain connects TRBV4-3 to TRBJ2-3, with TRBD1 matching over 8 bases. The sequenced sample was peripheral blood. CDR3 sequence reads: CASSRQGAGTDTQYF. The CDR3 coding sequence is TGCGCCAGCAGCCGTCAGGGGGCGGGGACAGATACGCAGTATTTT.